Following are 21 T cell receptor beta chains from one sample sequenced in a study of Japanese encephalitis immunity and Zika vaccine responses. CFSE-labeled PBMCs were cultured more than five days with peptide pools, each at 0.8 to 1 ug/mL. Live CD56-CD19-CD16-CD3+CD4+ cells with low CFSE were sorted unfixed as proliferating CD4 T cells. TCRdb fed the 5' RACE reads into MiXCR, producing one record per CDR3 protein. The sample consists of 200 to 250 distinct CDR3 sequences, 3.5% to 5.5% of them appearing once. This specimen was antigen-activated CD4+ T cells from blood, cultured, taken during a Zika inactivated vaccine study. Every receptor here comes from an adult woman who received an inactivated Zika virus vaccine.

This clonotype rates as large. V is TRBV7-9 and J is TRBJ2-7, with D possibly matching TRBD2 (5 bases). The CDR3 sequence is 11 residues long. Trimming shortened V by 8 bases and J by 5 bases, and 10 bases separated the two germline ends. Per the germline V gene, CDR1 is SEHNR and CDR2 is FQNEAQ (reference sequence). CDR3 DNA sequence: TGTGCCAGCGAGAGGGAACACGAGCAGTACTTC. Translating it yields CASEREHEQYF.

This clonotype qualifies as large (0.1 to 1%). J is TRBJ2-2 and V is TRBV5-6; a possible D gene is TRBD2 (6 bases). CDR1 SGHDT and CDR2 YYEEEE come from the germline V gene. Trimming shortened V by 4 bases and J by 5 bases, and 12 bases separated the two germline ends. The CDR3 loop spans 14 amino acids. For the CDR3, the DNA is TGTGCCAGCAGCCCGGGGGTGGGGACCGGGGAGCTGTTTTTT. Translating gives CASSPGVGTGELFF. Together with reference TRBV5-6 and TRBJ2-2, the CDR3 gives the full variable domain: DAGVTQSPTHLIKTRGQQVTLRCSPKSGHDTVSWYQQALGQGPQFIFQYYEEEERQRGNFPDRFSGHQFPNYSSELNVNALLLGDSALYLCASSPGVGTGELFFGEGSRLTVL.

This clonotype is classed as large. The CDR3 reads CASSQVSGVNEKLFF. The CDR3 DNA sequence: TGCGCCAGCAGCCAAGTTTCGGGGGTTAATGAAAAACTGTTTTTT. V is TRBV4-3 and J is TRBJ1-4; tentative D call: TRBD1 (5 bases). The CDR3 covers 15 residues. Germline CDR1 and CDR2: LGHNA and YSLEER. The germline V and J ends were trimmed by 1 base and 4 bases, with 10 bases remaining between them.

This chain uses TRBV5-6 with TRBJ2-1, with D perhaps TRBD1 or TRBD2 (5 bases each). Looked up from germline, CDR1 is SGHDT and CDR2 is YYEEEE. The CDR3 has 14 residues. The V and J ends lost 5 bases and 12 bases respectively, with 21 bases between them. CDR3 nucleotides: TGTGCCAGCAGTCCCGGGACGGGGATGATGCGGCAGTTCTTC. Its translation: CASSPGTGMMRQFF.

This clonotype is classed as medium-sized. CDR3 sequence reads: CASSQDFPVQLFF. CDR3 DNA: TGCGCCAGCAGCCAAGATTTCCCCGTCCAGCTGTTTTTT. The chain carries TRBV4-3 and TRBJ2-2; D gene unclear. Germline lookup yields CDR1 LGHNA and CDR2 YSLEER. Trimming removed 0 bases from V and 12 bases from J, with 11 bases in between. The CDR3 contains 13 residues.

In its sample, this clonotype was seen a few times. The chain is built from TRBV7-3 and TRBJ2-5; weak D call: TRBD2 (6 bases). The V gene lost 5 bases and the J gene lost 5 bases, with 18 bases spanning the gap. Germline V lookup: CDR1 SGHTA, CDR2 FQGTGA. CDR3 length: 15 amino acids. The CDR3 DNA sequence: TGTGCCAGCAGCCCCATGGGCGGGGCCAGCGAGACCCAGTACTTC. Protein sequence: CASSPMGGASETQYF. The full variable domain, in which reference TRBV7-3 and TRBJ2-5 provide the parts outside the CDR3, is GAGVSQTPSNKVTEKGKYVELRCDPISGHTALYWYRQSLGQGPEFLIYFQGTGAADDSGLPNDRFFAVRPEGSVSTLKIQRTERGDSAVYLCASSPMGGASETQYFGPGTRLLVL.

This clonotype ranks as medium-sized. V and J are TRBV6-5 and TRBJ1-4, with D maybe TRBD1 (5 bases). Germline CDR1 reads MNHEY; CDR2 reads SVGAGI. This CDR3 has 16 residues. The germline V and J ends were trimmed by 0 bases and 7 bases, with 15 bases remaining between them. The CDR3 region is CASSYSGQGRGEKLFF. CDR3 nucleotide sequence: TGTGCCAGCAGTTACTCTGGTCAGGGAAGGGGTGAAAAACTGTTTTTT.

J is TRBJ1-4 and V is TRBV4-2; no firm D call. The CDR3 loop spans 15 amino acids. The V and J ends lost 0 bases and 5 bases respectively, with 10 bases between them. CDR1 is LGHNA, CDR2 YNFKEQ, per germline. CDR3 nucleotide sequence: TGTGCCAGCAGCCAAGATTTGGTGGGGAATGAAAAACTGTTTTTT. Protein product: CASSQDLVGNEKLFF.

Sample share makes this clonotype medium-sized. The CDR3 sequence is CASSRQQSRGEQFF. DNA of the CDR3: TGTGCCAGCAGCCGCCAGCAATCCAGGGGTGAGCAGTTCTTC. The rearrangement links TRBV28 to TRBJ2-1, with D possibly being TRBD1 (6 bases). The length of the CDR3 is 14 residues. Trimming took 6 bases from V and 9 from J, leaving 18 bases between them. Germline V CDR1 and CDR2: MDHEN, SYDVKM.

Judged by abundance, this clonotype is large. This chain uses TRBV4-3 with TRBJ1-1; D perhaps matches TRBD1 (6 bases). Per germline, CDR1 LGHNA and CDR2 YSLEER. CDR3 size: 15 residues. V dropped 3 bases and J dropped 4 bases, with 15 bases sitting between them. For the CDR3, the DNA is TGCGCCAGCAGCCAGACAACAGGGAGCATCACTGAAGCTTTCTTT. It codes for CASSQTTGSITEAFF.

This clonotype is medium-sized (0.01 to 0.1%) in the sample. The V and J genes are TRBV4-3 and TRBJ1-3; a possible D gene is TRBD1 (5 bases). The V gene's germline CDR1 is LGHNA and CDR2 YSLEER. The length of the CDR3 is 13 residues. Trimming took 4 bases from V and 8 from J, leaving 12 bases between them. For the CDR3, the DNA is TGCGCCAGCAGCCCTCCGGGGGAGTACACCATATATTTT. Amino acid sequence: CASSPPGEYTIYF.

By sample share, this clonotype is medium-sized. The V and J genes are TRBV5-6 and TRBJ1-2; 8 bases align to TRBD1. The junction had 0 bases not matched to a gene; V was cut back by 0 bases and J by 2 bases. CDR3 length: 14 residues. Germline V gene lookup returns CDR1 SGHDT and CDR2 YYEEEE. CDR3 DNA: TGTGCCAGCAGCTTGGGGGACAGGAACTATGGCTACACCTTC. This codes for CASSLGDRNYGYTF. The variable domain in full, completed from reference TRBV5-6 and TRBJ1-2, reads DAGVTQSPTHLIKTRGQQVTLRCSPKSGHDTVSWYQQALGQGPQFIFQYYEEEERQRGNFPDRFSGHQFPNYSSELNVNALLLGDSALYLCASSLGDRNYGYTFGSGTRLTVV.

In this sample, this clonotype is hyperexpanded (1% or more). This rearrangement joins TRBV4-3 to TRBJ1-2, with a possible D match to TRBD1 (5 bases). CDR3 length: 13 residues. Germline V CDR1 and CDR2: LGHNA, YSLEER. The V and J ends lost 0 bases and 3 bases respectively, with 5 bases between them. CDR3 in DNA: TGCGCCAGCAGCCAAGAGGGGGACTATGGCTACACCTTC. Translation gives CASSQEGDYGYTF.

Within the sample, this clonotype is medium-sized (0.01 to 0.1%). The rearrangement joins TRBV5-6 to TRBJ2-1; D is unresolved. CDR1 and CDR2 (germline): SGHDT, YYEEEE. The V gene lost 2 bases and the J gene lost 5 bases, with 8 bases spanning the gap. The CDR3 has 13 residues. The CDR3 nucleotides read TGTGCCAGCAGCTTCCGACCCAACAATGAGCAGTTCTTC. It specifies CASSFRPNNEQFF.

In its sample, this clonotype ranks as medium-sized. The junction and the germline gene differ at one end; a read error may be behind it. The chain is built from TRBV7-7 and TRBJ2-7, with D unresolved. The CDR3 totals 13 residues. The germline CDR1 and CDR2 sequences are SSHAT and FNYEAQ (reference sequence). The CDR3 DNA reads as TGTGCTAGCAGCTTAGATTGGGTTAGCGAGCAGTACTTC. The encoded protein is CASSLDWVSEQYF.

In this sample, this clonotype is large (0.1 to 1%). The gene calls are TRBV4-1 and TRBJ1-1; TRBD1 agrees at 7 bases. V shed 5 bases and J 1 base; nucleotides not matched to a gene: 7. CDR3 length equals 15 residues. From germline, CDR1 is MGHRA and CDR2 YSYEKL. In nucleotides, the CDR3 is TGCGCCAGCAGCGGTGCCCGGGACAGGAACACTGAAGCTTTCTTT. Translating it yields CASSGARDRNTEAFF.

This clonotype is labeled large (0.1 to 1%). The rearrangement joins TRBV4-1 to TRBJ2-1; 10 bases map to TRBD2. CDR1 and CDR2 (germline): MGHRA, YSYEKL. J lost 6 bases, V lost 0 bases, and 8 bases had no gene match. This CDR3 is 17 amino acids long. The CDR3 protein is CASSQDHPSGGRNEQFF. CDR3 DNA sequence: TGCGCCAGCAGCCAAGATCACCCTAGCGGGGGTCGCAATGAGCAGTTCTTC.

In this sample, this clonotype is large. The chain recombines TRBV18 with TRBJ2-2; D might be TRBD2 (6 bases). CDR3 length: 15 residues. Trimming cost V 2 bases and J 5 bases, with 12 bases left between them. Per the germline V gene, CDR1 is KGHSH and CDR2 is LQKENI. The CDR3 sequence is CASSPVGGRTGELFF. The CDR3 bases are TGTGCCAGCTCACCAGTCGGGGGAAGGACCGGGGAGCTGTTTTTT.

By sample share, this clonotype is large. The chain carries TRBV5-5 and TRBJ2-7, with 9 positions matching TRBD1. Trimming removed 6 bases from V and 5 bases from J; junction bases left unmatched: 6. CDR1 SGHKS and CDR2 YYEKEE come from the germline V gene (reference sequence). The CDR3 sequence is 13 residues long. DNA of the CDR3: TGTGCCAGCATAGGGACAGGGATTCACGAGCAGTACTTC. Encoded protein: CASIGTGIHEQYF.

By proportion, this clonotype is hyperexpanded. The chain carries TRBV5-1 and TRBJ2-5; D is unresolved. This CDR3 comprises 14 residues. Trimming removed 2 bases at V and 3 bases at J, with 11 bases between. The V gene's germline CDR1 is SGHRS and CDR2 YFSETQ. The CDR3: CASSLGSPEETQYF. CDR3 nucleotide sequence: TGCGCCAGCAGCTTAGGCAGCCCGGAAGAGACCCAGTACTTC.

Relative to its sample, this clonotype is large (0.1 to 1%). This chain uses TRBV20-1 with TRBJ1-1, with a tentative D call TRBD1 (5 bases). This CDR3 has 14 residues. CDR1 is DFQATT and CDR2 is SNEGSKA in the germline V gene (reference sequence). The V and J ends lost 5 bases and 4 bases respectively, with 17 bases between them. CDR3 in amino acids: CSAQSTGVGTEAFF. CDR3 nucleotide sequence: TGCAGTGCTCAGTCAACGGGGGTTGGCACTGAAGCTTTCTTT.